The 17 T cell receptor beta chains below come from one sample, sequenced in a study of blood T cells in healthy people across ages. For the second PCR, which ran for roughly 7 to 11 cycles, a sample-barcoded 5' primer and a J-beta primer mix were used. TCRdb analysed the 5' RACE reads with MiXCR anew, one entry per CDR3 protein. The sample yields about 1,600,000 distinct CDR3 sequences, around 39% seen once. What was sequenced was blood. Receptors originate from a woman aged 18-30 years in good health.

Comment on this clonotype: One end of the junction varies from germline; a read error may be responsible. This chain connects TRBV6-5 to TRBJ2-7; D unclear. The germline gives CDR1 MNHEY, CDR2 SVGAGI. CDR3 length: 12 amino acids. CDR3 sequence: CASSYSGSEQHF. For the CDR3, the DNA is TGTGCCAGCAGTTACTCCGGGTCCGAGCAGCACTTC.

Regarding this clonotype: The junction departs from germline at one end; a sequencing error may be responsible. The rearrangement joins TRBV11-2 to TRBJ1-6; D perhaps matches TRBD1 (6 bases). The CDR3 totals 14 residues. CDR1 is SGHAT, CDR2 FQNNGV, per germline. The CDR3 bases are TGTGCCAGCAGCGTAGAGGGGGGGTTCTCACCCCTCCACTTT. It yields the protein CASSVEGGFSPLHF.

A few counts support this clonotype. V is TRBV2 and J is TRBJ1-6; D call uncertain. Germline lookup yields CDR1 SNHLY and CDR2 FYNNEI. The CDR3 consists of 11 residues. Trimming left V 4 bases short and J 10 bases short, with 5 bases between. The CDR3 coding sequence is TGTGCCAGCAGTGGGGAATCACCCCTCCACTTT. It specifies CASSGESPLHF.

Many counts were recorded for this clonotype. The junction departs from germline at one end; a sequencing error may be responsible. This chain links TRBV27 with TRBJ2-7, with D possibly matching TRBD2 (6 bases). This CDR3 region has 13 residues. In germline, CDR1 is MNHEY, CDR2 SMNVEV (reference sequence). CDR3 protein: CASSSGLSYEQYF. CDR3 DNA: TGCGCCAGCAGCTCGGGACTCTCCTACGAGCAGTACTTC.

V usage is TRBV20-1 and J usage is TRBJ2-7; TRBD2 matches 13 bases. Germline CDR1 reads DFQATT; CDR2 reads SNEGSKA (reference sequence). The CDR3 contains 16 residues. The V and J ends lost 0 bases and 7 bases, in that order; junction bases with no gene match: 9. CDR3: CSARDSTSGRNNEQYF. Written as DNA, the CDR3 is TGCAGTGCTAGAGATTCGACTAGCGGGAGGAACAATGAGCAGTACTTC.

This clonotype has only a few counts. The V and J genes are TRBV20-1 and TRBJ2-3; D not resolved. The V gene lost 0 bases and the J gene lost 2 bases, with 9 bases spanning the gap. Per the germline V gene, CDR1 is DFQATT and CDR2 is SNEGSKA (reference sequence). This CDR3 is 14 amino acids long. Here the CDR3 reads CSARDNQVTDTQYF. As DNA, the CDR3 is TGCAGTGCTAGAGATAACCAGGTCACAGATACGCAGTATTTT.

The sample holds many counts of this clonotype. The chain recombines TRBV6-5 with TRBJ1-1; a possible D gene is TRBD1 (5 bases). This CDR3 is built from 12 residues. Germline-derived CDR1 and CDR2 are MNHEY and SVGAGI. Trimming cost V 2 bases and J 4 bases, with 5 bases left between them. CDR3 residues: CASSYGGTEAFF. Here the CDR3 DNA reads TGTGCCAGCAGTTACGGGGGCACTGAAGCTTTCTTT.

V gene TRBV4-1 combines with J gene TRBJ2-4; TRBD1 might be the D (6 bases). Germline values: CDR1 MGHRA, CDR2 YSYEKL. The CDR3 loop spans 17 amino acids. Trimming pared 2 bases from V and 0 bases from J, leaving 14 bases between. This CDR3 reads CASSQHRDTLAKNIQYF. For the CDR3, the DNA is TGCGCCAGCAGCCAACATCGGGACACCCTAGCCAAAAACATTCAGTACTTC.

This chain joins TRBV5-5 and TRBJ1-1; 7 bases are a match to TRBD1. The V gene's germline CDR1 is SGHKS and CDR2 YYEKEE (reference sequence). This CDR3 is built from 15 residues. Trimming removed 3 bases from V and 10 bases from J; junction bases left unmatched: 15. CDR3 DNA: TGTGCCAGCAGCTCCAGGGGGGGGGTGACAGAGGCAGCTTTCTTT. Its translation: CASSSRGGVTEAAFF.

In nucleotides, the CDR3 is TGTGCCAGCAGCCTTCATAGCGGCCTCGAGCAGTACTTC. Its translation: CASSLHSGLEQYF. The rearrangement links TRBV9 to TRBJ2-7, with a weak D call TRBD2 (6 bases). The germline gives CDR1 SGDLS, CDR2 YYNGEE. V dropped 4 bases and J dropped 6 bases, with 14 bases sitting between them. This CDR3 spans 13 amino acids. Filled out from reference TRBV9 and TRBJ2-7, the complete variable domain reads DSGVTQTPKHLITATGQRVTLRCSPRSGDLSVYWYQQSLDQGLQFLIQYYNGEERAKGNILERFSAQQFPDLHSELNLSSLELGDSALYFCASSLHSGLEQYFGPGTRLTVT.

The rearrangement uses TRBV10-3 and TRBJ2-1, with 7 bases identical to TRBD1. V trimming: 10 bases; J trimming: 4 bases; junction bases outside the gene matches: 1. Germline V gene data show CDR1 as ENHRY and CDR2 as SYGVKD. This CDR3 has 11 residues. The CDR3 coding sequence is TGTGCCAGGGGACAGTACAATGAGCAGTTCTTC. It translates to CARGQYNEQFF.

The chain uses TRBV20-1 and TRBJ2-7; TRBD1 matches at 7 bases. The V gene's germline CDR1 is DFQATT and CDR2 SNEGSKA (reference sequence). This CDR3 region has 15 residues. V dropped 0 bases and J dropped 6; count of bases not matched to a gene: 11. This chain's CDR3 is CSARDPQGHFPEQYF. In DNA, the CDR3 is TGCAGTGCTAGAGACCCACAGGGGCATTTTCCCGAGCAGTACTTC.

This clonotype has more than one count but fewer than ten. This rearrangement joins TRBV20-1 to TRBJ2-3, with D perhaps TRBD2 (5 bases). V lost 6 bases to trimming and J lost 6 bases, with 19 bases between them. Germline V gene sequence: CDR1 DFQATT, CDR2 SNEGSKA (reference sequence). The CDR3 sequence is 14 residues long. The CDR3 region is CSARRGSRFDTQYF. CDR3 bases: TGCAGTGCCCGACGAGGGAGTAGATTTGATACGCAGTATTTT.

A remark on this clonotype: This may be a read error: a much more frequent sequence differs by one nucleotide. The rearrangement joins TRBV28 to TRBJ1-1, with no clear D. The CDR3 contains 11 residues. Between the trimmed V and J ends, which lost 7 bases and 1 base, there was a span of 4 bases. Germline V gene lookup returns CDR1 MDHEN and CDR2 SYDVKM. CDR3 region: CASIENTEAFF. The CDR3 nucleotides read TGTGCCAGCATTGAGAACACTGAAGCTTTCTTT.

This clonotype came up a few times. V is TRBV27 and J is TRBJ2-3; TRBD2 agrees at 7 bases. V shed 5 bases, J shed 2 bases, and the junction held 10 bases outside the gene matches. This CDR3 is 16 amino acids long. Germline assignment: CDR1 MNHEY and CDR2 SMNVEV (reference sequence). CDR3 coding DNA: TGTGCCAGCAGTACCCTAGCGGTTTTGCACACAGATACGCAGTATTTT. Protein product: CASSTLAVLHTDTQYF.

This chain uses TRBV4-1 with TRBJ1-1; 9 nucleotides match TRBD1. Unmatched junction bases numbered 1, after V lost 1 base and J lost 1 base. The V gene's germline CDR1 is MGHRA and CDR2 YSYEKL. The CDR3 spans 15 residues. The CDR3 here is CASSQVTGGNTEAFF. DNA of the CDR3: TGCGCCAGCAGCCAAGTGACAGGGGGGAACACTGAAGCTTTCTTT.

V is TRBV5-1 and J is TRBJ2-1, with 7 nucleotides matching TRBD2. CDR1 SGHRS and CDR2 YFSETQ come from the germline V gene. Trimming took 0 bases from V and 4 from J; bases not matched to a gene: 7. This CDR3 has 16 amino acids. In DNA, the CDR3 is TGCGCCAGCAGCTTGGTAGGTAGCGGGCATTACAATGAGCAGTTCTTC. Protein sequence: CASSLVGSGHYNEQFF.